This TCR beta chain is drawn from a study of blood T cell repertoires in COVID-19. Across the whole study: Each recovered donor of Cohort 3 presented with two negative PCRs, clearance, or symptom resolution. T cells, B-cell-depleted T cells, or PBMCs supplied cDNA or gDNA.

Germline-derived CDR1 and CDR2 are MNHEY and SMNVEV (reference sequence). V lost 0 bases, J lost 2 bases, and 17 bases lay in between. This CDR3 is 17 amino acids long. Some clones are missing from TCRdb's copy, which holds only in-frame ones; the method was immunoSEQ multiplex PCR. The sample yields some 220,000 clones, 86% seen once. The receptor was isolated from a woman in her forties or fifties in a cohort exposed to, infected with or recovered from COVID-19 (not recorded which). V usage is TRBV27 and J usage is TRBJ2-7; D may be TRBD1 (5 bases). Sample: PBMCs or T cells enriched from blood (not recorded which). The CDR3 spells CASSLSGPAGPTYEQYF. CDR3 DNA sequence: TGTGCCAGCAGTTTATCGGGTCCGGCAGGGCCAACCTACGAGCAGTACTTC.